The rows below give T cell receptor beta chains drawn from one sample of a study of CD8 T cells in Susac syndrome. TCRdb processed the immunoSEQ multiplex PCR reads anew with MiXCR; each CDR3 protein has one entry. The data contain about 180,000 distinct CDR3 sequences, approximately 94% of them singletons. What was sequenced was CD4+ T cells from PBMCs. These receptors came from a human donor with multiple sclerosis. Each CDR3 is given without its conserved first and last residue. Only part of the rows carry a size: once, few, many, or a class if the clone is expanded.

>TRBV30|-
AWSVRGSGGYT
>TRBV30|-
AWSVPIAIGEKAF
>TRBV9|once
ASSPRAPSYEQY
>TRBV4-3|once
ASSQVTGDEKLF
>TRBV29-1|-
SVGQVGNEQY
>TRBV30|-
ACRGTSGYNEQF
>TRBV3-1|-
ASSQDRGNTEAF
>TRBV7-3|-
ASSLTLSNNEQF
>TRBV7-9|-
ASSLVQGLEQY
>TRBV2|-
ASKLQGADGIQY
>TRBV6-6|-
ASSWDGNSPLH
>TRBV3-1|-
ASSQVRGAQETQY
>TRBV20-1|once
SASPTGPVDEQY
>TRBV15|-
ATSRDQDRNSPLH
>TRBV2|-
ASSAESGNQPQH
>TRBV20-1|-
SAHRTGDYEQY
>TRBV20-1|-
SASLTVDEQF
>TRBV20-1|-
SAGMAGGHNEQF
>TRBV4-1|-
ASSQGGQGGNEQF
>TRBV28|-
ASSGPQGAAKNIQY
>TRBV20-1|-
SAGGQGSGYT
>TRBV7-8|-
ASSSGNVNYEQY
>TRBV20-1|once
SARDSGTSVNNEQF
>TRBV13|-
ASSLDGQGVNEQF
>TRBV5-4|-
ASSRRGTDTQY
>TRBV28|-
ASSLSVNPHQGGYGYT
>TRBV13|-
ASSPPREARGQY
>TRBV12-3/TRBV12-4|-
ASNSRVNTGELF
>TRBV3-1|-
ASSQGETRSGANVLT
>TRBV30|-
AWSVTPTAF
>TRBV20-1|once
SARDLAGSLYGYT
>TRBV27|-
ASRRQTSSYNEQF
>TRBV2|-
ASSFFLREGAF
>TRBV30|-
AWSVVYEQY
>TRBV7-9|-
ASSLDPGLAKNIQY